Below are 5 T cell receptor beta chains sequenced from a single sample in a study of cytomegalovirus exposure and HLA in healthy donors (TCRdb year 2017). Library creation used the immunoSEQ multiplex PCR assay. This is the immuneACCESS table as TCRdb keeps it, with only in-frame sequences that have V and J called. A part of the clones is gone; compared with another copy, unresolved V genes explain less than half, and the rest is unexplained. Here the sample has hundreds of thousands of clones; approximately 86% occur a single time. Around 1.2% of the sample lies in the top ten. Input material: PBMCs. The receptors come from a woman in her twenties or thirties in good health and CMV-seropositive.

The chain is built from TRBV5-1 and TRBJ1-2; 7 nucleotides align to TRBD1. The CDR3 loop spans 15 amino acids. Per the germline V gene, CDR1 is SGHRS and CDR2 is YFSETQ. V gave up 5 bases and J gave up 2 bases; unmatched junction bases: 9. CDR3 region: CASSPDDRANYGYTF. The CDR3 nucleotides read TGCGCCAGCAGTCCAGATGACAGGGCAAACTATGGCTACACCTTC. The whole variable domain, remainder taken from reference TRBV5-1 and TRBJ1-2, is KAGVTQTPRYLIKTRGQQVTLSCSPISGHRSVSWYQQTPGQGLQFLFEYFSETQRNKGNFPGRFSGRQFSNSRSEMNVSTLELGDSALYLCASSPDDRANYGYTFGSGTRLTVV.

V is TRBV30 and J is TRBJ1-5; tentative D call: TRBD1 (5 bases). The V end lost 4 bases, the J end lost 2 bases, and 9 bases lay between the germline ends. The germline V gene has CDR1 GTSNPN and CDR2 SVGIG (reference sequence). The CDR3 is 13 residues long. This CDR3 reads CAWTGRGNQPQHF. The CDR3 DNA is TGTGCCTGGACGGGCAGGGGCAATCAGCCCCAGCATTTT.

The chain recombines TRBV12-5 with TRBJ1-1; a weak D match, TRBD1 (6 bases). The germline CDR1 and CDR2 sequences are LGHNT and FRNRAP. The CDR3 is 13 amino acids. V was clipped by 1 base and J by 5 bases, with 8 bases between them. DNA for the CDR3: TGTGCTAGTGGTTTGGAAGGGGGTACTGAAGCTTTCTTT. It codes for CASGLEGGTEAFF.

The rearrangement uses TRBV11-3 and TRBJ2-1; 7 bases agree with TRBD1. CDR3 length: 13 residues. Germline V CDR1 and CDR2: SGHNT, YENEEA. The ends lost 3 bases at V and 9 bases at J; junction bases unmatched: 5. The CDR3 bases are TGTGCCAGCAGCTTCGCCAGGGGGACTGAGCAGTTCTTC. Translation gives CASSFARGTEQFF. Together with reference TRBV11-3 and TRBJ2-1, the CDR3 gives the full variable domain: EAGVVQSPRYKIIEKKQPVAFWCNPISGHNTLYWYLQNLGQGPELLIRYENEEAVDDSQLPKDRFSAERLKGVDSTLKIQPAELGDSAVYLCASSFARGTEQFFGPGTRLTVL.

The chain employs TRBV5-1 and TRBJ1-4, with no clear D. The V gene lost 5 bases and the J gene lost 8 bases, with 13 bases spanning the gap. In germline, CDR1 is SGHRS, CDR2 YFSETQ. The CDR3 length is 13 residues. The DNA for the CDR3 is TGCGCCAGCAGTGTCGGAGTTGGGGAAAAACTGTTTTTT. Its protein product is CASSVGVGEKLFF.